The T cell receptor beta chain under discussion was sequenced for a study of blood T cells in healthy people across ages. Study findings and constraints: Long-lived donors had more naive CD4+ cells and higher diversity than aged donors.

Comment on this clonotype: Its antigen is undetermined.

Alongside a J-beta primer mix, a sample-barcoded 5' primer served in a second PCR lasting about 7 to 11 cycles. MiXCR, applied by TCRdb to the 5' RACE reads, yields one record per CDR3 protein. The table lists over a million distinct CDR3 sequences, 45% of them singletons. Deletions cut 1 base from V and 3 bases from J, with 7 bases between. Germline CDR1 and CDR2: LNHDA and SQIVND (reference sequence). The CDR3 consists of 13 residues. Healthy individuals of Caucasian origin from Russia, aged about 6 to 100, served as donors. A minimum of 5.5 micrograms of total RNA was extracted per sample. Sample: blood. The V gene is TRBV19, the J gene TRBJ2-7; TRBD2 is a possible D gene (5 bases). This TCR was recovered from a woman aged 55-75 years in good health. Here the CDR3 reads CASSIGDYYEQYF. Written as DNA, the CDR3 is TGTGCCAGTAGTATAGGCGACTACTACGAGCAGTACTTC. Combining the CDR3 with reference TRBV19 and TRBJ2-7 gives the whole variable domain DGGITQSPKYLFRKEGQNVTLSCEQNLNHDAMYWYRQDPGQGLRLIYYSQIVNDFQKGDIAEGYSVSREKKESFPLTVTSAQKNPTAFYLCASSIGDYYEQYFGPGTRLTVT.